These 26 T cell receptor beta chains were sequenced from one sample in a study of regulatory T cells in long-lasting Graves disease (dated by TCRdb to the early 2020s). The time point label here, explained by the study, means: persistent/refractory GD, antithyroid drugs over 5 years with positive TRAb. RNA was extracted from PBMCs in TRIzol for both TCR sequencing and RNA sequencing. Receptor amplification or capture employed multiplex PCR. Sequenced on an Illumina HiSeq 4000. CDR3 regions were amplified by Arm-PCR with iRepertoire HTBI primers to construct TCR beta libraries. TCRdb ran its own pipeline on the public reads, namely fastp trimming at Q25 and MiXCR clone calling, and kept in-frame beta chains. Every entry covers one CDR3 protein and lists the most common genes and DNA from its rows. This sample holds 600,000 to 800,000 distinct CDR3 sequences; 30% were observed only once. The top ten constitute roughly 40% of the sample.

The sequences come from peripheral blood mononuclear cells (PBMCs), collected when the disease was refractory, from a patient treated with antithyroid drugs. All receptors derive from a female donor with Graves disease.

Of note for this clonotype: The DNA is omitted, as the CDR3 cannot be located on it reliably, and the CDR3 follows TCRdb's listing. The J gene is TRBJ1-2, the V gene TRBV28. The CDR3 comprises 14 residues, both ends counted. Looked up from germline, CDR1 is MDHEN and CDR2 is SYDVKM. The CDR3 spells CAGTIMTGSYGCTF.

In this sample, this clonotype turned up many times. The rearrangement joins TRBV2 to TRBJ1-2; D may be TRBD1 (6 bases). V was cut by 4 bases and J by 4 bases, with 13 bases left in between. The CDR3 is 14 residues long. Germline V gene data show CDR1 as SNHLY and CDR2 as FYNNEI. In nucleotides, the CDR3 is TGTGCCAGCAGTGGCCAGGGGCTAGTCTATGGCTACACCTTC. It translates to CASSGQGLVYGYTF.

J is TRBJ2-7 and V is TRBV7-6; 7 positions match TRBD2. The V segment lost 5 bases and the J segment 5 bases; nucleotides outside the gene matches: 9. The CDR3 is made up of 14 amino acids. Per germline, CDR1 SGHVS and CDR2 FNYEAQ. CDR3: CASSAAGLVHEQYF. In nucleotides, the CDR3 is TGTGCCAGCAGCGCAGCAGGACTAGTCCACGAGCAGTACTTC.

This clonotype was detected a few times. This rearrangement joins TRBV30 to TRBJ1-1; D unresolved. Deletions cut 3 bases from V and 0 bases from J, with 8 bases between. This CDR3 spans 13 amino acids. In germline, CDR1 is GTSNPN, CDR2 SVGIG (reference sequence). The CDR3 is CAWRSNMNTEAFF. CDR3 nucleotides: TGTGCCTGGAGGTCAAACATGAACACTGAAGCTTTCTTT.

This sequence joins TRBV10-3 and TRBJ2-7; weak D call: TRBD1 (6 bases). The CDR3 covers 16 residues. The V end lost 6 bases, the J end lost 0 bases, and 18 bases lay between the germline ends. Germline V gene lookup returns CDR1 ENHRY and CDR2 SYGVKD. The chain's CDR3 is CAIRVGGPSNSYEQYF. CDR3 bases: TGTGCCATCAGGGTTGGGGGCCCTTCAAACTCCTACGAGCAGTACTTC.

This clonotype appeared a few times. The chain employs TRBV7-9 and TRBJ1-1, with a weak D call TRBD1 (5 bases). Per germline, CDR1 SEHNR and CDR2 FQNEAQ (reference sequence). V dropped 2 bases and J dropped 4 bases, with 20 bases sitting between them. The CDR3 spans 17 residues. CDR3 protein: CASSLSPTGLALTEAFF. The CDR3 DNA follows: TGTGCCAGCAGCTTATCCCCCACAGGTTTGGCTCTCACTGAAGCTTTCTTT.

This clonotype was counted a few times. The genes are TRBV5-1 and TRBJ2-2; D may correspond to TRBD1 or TRBD2 (5 bases each). Deletions cut 1 base from V and 4 bases from J, with 11 bases between. The CDR3 totals 15 residues. CDR1 and CDR2 from the germline V gene are SGHRS and YFSETQ. The CDR3 is CASSLRAGSTGELFF. The CDR3 DNA sequence: TGCGCCAGCAGCTTGAGAGCAGGGAGCACCGGGGAGCTGTTTTTT. Complete variable domain (other parts from reference TRBV5-1 and TRBJ2-2): KAGVTQTPRYLIKTRGQQVTLSCSPISGHRSVSWYQQTPGQGLQFLFEYFSETQRNKGNFPGRFSGRQFSNSRSEMNVSTLELGDSALYLCASSLRAGSTGELFFGEGSRLTVL.

The CDR3 DNA reads TGTGCCAGCAGCTCGACAACTCCGAACACCGGGGAGCTGTTTTTT. This sequence encodes CASSSTTPNTGELFF. V is TRBV25-1 and J is TRBJ2-2; D remains unclear. The CDR3 is made up of 15 amino acids. From germline, CDR1 is MGHDK and CDR2 SYGVNS. Trimming took 6 bases from V and 0 from J, leaving 11 bases between them.

This clonotype has just a few counts. This rearrangement joins TRBV14 to TRBJ2-7; D uncertain. Trimming removed 4 bases from V and 3 bases from J, with 10 bases in between. The CDR3 has 13 residues. The germline CDR1 and CDR2 sequences are SGHDN and FVKESK. The DNA for the CDR3 is TGTGCCAGCAGCCCCCAGCTAGTCTACGAGCAGTACTTC. Translating gives CASSPQLVYEQYF.

V is TRBV20-1 and J is TRBJ2-2, with TRBD2 identical over 10 bases. Germline lookup yields CDR1 DFQATT and CDR2 SNEGSKA (reference sequence). V lost 2 bases, J lost 5 bases, and 8 bases stayed unmatched. This CDR3 spans 16 amino acids. The CDR3 sequence is CSARNSGRALTGELFF. CDR3 nucleotides: TGCAGTGCTAGAAACAGCGGGAGGGCATTGACCGGGGAGCTGTTTTTT.

This clonotype came up a few times. The CDR3, as DNA: TGCAGCGGTTCTAGCGGCCGCTCCTACGAGCAGTACTTC. It encodes CSGSSGRSYEQYF. The V call is TRBV29-1, the J call TRBJ2-7, with 7 bases aligning to TRBD2. The CDR3 loop spans 13 amino acids. Germline loops: CDR1 SQVTM, CDR2 ANQGSEA. V shed 7 bases and J 0 bases; nucleotides not matched to a gene: 6.

To note about this clonotype: With a much larger clone just one base away, this may be a read error. The chain recombines TRBV2 with TRBJ1-1; 11 bases are a match to TRBD1. The CDR3 is 16 amino acids. The V gene end was trimmed by 6 bases and the J gene end by 6 bases; junction bases not matched to a gene: 12. In germline, CDR1 is SNHLY, CDR2 FYNNEI. CDR3: CASRTDRGQGGAEAFF. CDR3 bases: TGTGCCAGCAGGACGGACAGGGGGCAGGGTGGCGCTGAAGCTTTCTTT.

The sample holds a few counts of this clonotype. This chain connects TRBV2 to TRBJ1-5; D is undetermined. Germline V gives CDR1 SNHLY, CDR2 FYNNEI. V lost 3 bases, J lost 0 bases, and 6 bases lay in between. The CDR3 runs to 14 residues. CDR3 protein: CASSDLYSNQPQHF. Here the CDR3 DNA reads TGTGCCAGCAGTGACCTGTATAGCAATCAGCCCCAGCATTTT.

This clonotype was counted a few times. DNA for the CDR3: TGCAGTGCTAGGGACAGGCGGAGGGCGTATGGCTACACCTTC. Its translation is CSARDRRRAYGYTF. The chain combines TRBV20-1 with TRBJ1-2; 7 bases align to TRBD1. Losses at the gene ends were 3 bases for V and 5 bases for J; bases not matched to a gene: 9. The CDR3 runs 14 residues. Germline-derived CDR1 and CDR2 are DFQATT and SNEGSKA (reference sequence).

In this sample, this clonotype turned up a few times. The chain combines TRBV30 with TRBJ1-1; weak D call: TRBD1 (5 bases). The length of the CDR3 is 15 residues. V lost 5 bases and J lost 1, with 17 bases in between. Germline V gene data show CDR1 as GTSNPN and CDR2 as SVGIG (reference sequence). The CDR3 here is CAWVTSYRRNTEAFF. The CDR3 coding sequence is TGTGCCTGGGTTACCTCCTACAGGCGGAACACTGAAGCTTTCTTT.

This clonotype showed up just a few times. V is TRBV5-1 and J is TRBJ2-2; D call uncertain. Germline V gene data show CDR1 as SGHRS and CDR2 as YFSETQ. The CDR3 loop spans 14 amino acids. The V end lost 0 bases, the J end lost 9 bases, and 12 bases lay between the germline ends. CDR3 protein: CASSLESGSRELFF. The CDR3 bases are TGCGCCAGCAGCTTGGAGTCTGGGTCGCGGGAGCTGTTTTTT.

This chain joins TRBV13 and TRBJ2-7; TRBD2 matches 8 bases. V dropped 4 bases and J dropped 4; count of bases not matched to a gene: 9. The germline CDR1 and CDR2 sequences are PRHDT and FYEKMQ (reference sequence). CDR3 size: 15 residues. DNA of the CDR3: TGTGCCAGCAGCTCGAGGTCGGGAGGGCGGTACGAGCAGTACTTC. Translation gives CASSSRSGGRYEQYF.

The chain couples TRBV6-1 to TRBJ2-5, with unresolved D. The CDR3 runs 12 residues. The V end lost 8 bases, the J end lost 1 base, and 8 bases lay between the germline ends. Germline V lookup: CDR1 MNHNS, CDR2 SASEGT. CDR3 sequence (DNA): TGTGCCAGCGGGCGGACCCAAGAGACCCAGTACTTC. Encoded protein: CASGRTQETQYF.

This clonotype was counted a few times. This chain uses TRBV18 with TRBJ1-2, with D perhaps matching TRBD1 (6 bases). The CDR3 length is 14 residues. Germline V gives CDR1 KGHSH, CDR2 LQKENI. The V end lost 3 bases, the J end lost 2 bases, and 10 bases lay between the germline ends. The CDR3 reads CASSPMDRNYGYTF. CDR3 bases: TGTGCCAGCTCACCCATGGACAGAAACTATGGCTACACCTTC.

The chain is built from TRBV11-2 and TRBJ2-5; D not resolved. Between the trimmed V and J ends, which lost 0 bases and 2 bases, there was a span of 10 bases. This CDR3 is built from 15 residues. The germline V gene encodes CDR1 SGHAT and CDR2 FQNNGV. The CDR3 sequence: CASSLEVRRQETQYF. The DNA for the CDR3 is TGTGCCAGCAGCTTAGAGGTTAGACGGCAAGAGACCCAGTACTTC. The full variable domain, with the rest looked up from reference TRBV11-2 and TRBJ2-5, is EAGVAQSPRYKIIEKRQSVAFWCNPISGHATLYWYQQILGQGPKLLIQFQNNGVVDDSQLPKDRFSAERLKGVDSTLKIQPAKLEDSAVYLCASSLEVRRQETQYFGPGTRLLVL.

This clonotype was counted at least ten times. Germline is not matched at one junction end, which may reflect a read error. The chain has TRBV5-1 and TRBJ2-5; TRBD1 aligns across 8 bases. This CDR3 has 15 residues. CDR1 and CDR2 (germline): SGHRS, YFSETQ. CDR3 amino acids: CASSSTDRGPETQYF. The CDR3, as DNA: TGTGCCAGCAGCTCCACTGACAGGGGCCCAGAGACCCAGTACTTC.

The chain combines TRBV18 with TRBJ2-7; 7 bases fit TRBD2. Germline lookup yields CDR1 KGHSH and CDR2 LQKENI. The CDR3 length is 15 residues. V shed 3 bases, J shed 4 bases, and the junction held 9 bases outside the gene matches. For the CDR3, the DNA is TGTGCCAGCTCACCGGAGGGGAGGGCGAGGTACGAGCAGTACTTC. Its protein is CASSPEGRARYEQYF.

The V call is TRBV6-1, the J call TRBJ1-1, with D perhaps TRBD1 (5 bases). The ends were cut back, 8 bases at V and 0 bases at J, with 16 bases in the middle. Germline V gene data show CDR1 as MNHNS and CDR2 as SASEGT. The CDR3 is 15 amino acids. The DNA of the CDR3 is TGTGCCAGCGGACGGGACTTTTTAATGAACACTGAAGCTTTCTTT. Its protein is CASGRDFLMNTEAFF.

The CDR3 reads CASSQCSGRGHEQYF. As DNA, the CDR3 is TGTGCCAGCAGCCAATGTTCGGGCAGGGGCCACGAGCAGTACTTC. This chain links TRBV14 with TRBJ2-7; a weak D match, TRBD1 (6 bases). Germline V gives CDR1 SGHDN, CDR2 FVKESK. V lost 2 bases and J 5 bases, leaving 16 bases between the germline ends. This CDR3 region has 15 residues.

This clonotype was recorded at least ten times. This CDR3 is CASSFGSGRPQETQYF. The CDR3 coding sequence is TGTGCCAGCAGCTTTGGAAGCGGGAGGCCTCAAGAGACCCAGTACTTC. The chain couples TRBV11-2 to TRBJ2-5; 9 nucleotides agree with TRBD2. The CDR3 spans 16 residues. Looked up from germline, CDR1 is SGHAT and CDR2 is FQNNGV. V trimming: 3 bases; J trimming: 2 bases; junction bases outside the gene matches: 7.

V usage is TRBV28 and J usage is TRBJ2-7, with D hard to call. The V end was cut by 4 bases, the J end by 0 bases, with 10 bases between. The germline V gene encodes CDR1 MDHEN and CDR2 SYDVKM. CDR3 length: 14 residues. CDR3 residues: CASSSVSDSYEQYF. CDR3 DNA sequence: TGTGCCAGCAGTTCGGTGTCTGACTCCTACGAGCAGTACTTC. Variable domain in full (rest from reference TRBV28 and TRBJ2-7): DVKVTQSSRYLVKRTGEKVFLECVQDMDHENMFWYRQDPGLGLRLIYFSYDVKMKEKGDIPEGYSVSREKKERFSLILESASTNQTSMYLCASSSVSDSYEQYFGPGTRLTVT.